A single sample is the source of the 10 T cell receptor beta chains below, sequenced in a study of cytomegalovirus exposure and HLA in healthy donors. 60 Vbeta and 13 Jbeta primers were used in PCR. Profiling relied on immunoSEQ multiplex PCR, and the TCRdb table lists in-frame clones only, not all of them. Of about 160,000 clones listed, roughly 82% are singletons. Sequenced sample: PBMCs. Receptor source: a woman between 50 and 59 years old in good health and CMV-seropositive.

This CDR3 reads CASSVTGGSDEQFF. The CDR3 nucleotides are TGTGCCAGCAGTGTTACAGGGGGGAGCGATGAGCAGTTCTTC. This sequence joins TRBV2 and TRBJ2-1; 8 bases are shared with TRBD1. The germline gives CDR1 SNHLY, CDR2 FYNNEI. V dropped 4 bases and J dropped 8; count of bases not matched to a gene: 7. CDR3 size: 14 residues.

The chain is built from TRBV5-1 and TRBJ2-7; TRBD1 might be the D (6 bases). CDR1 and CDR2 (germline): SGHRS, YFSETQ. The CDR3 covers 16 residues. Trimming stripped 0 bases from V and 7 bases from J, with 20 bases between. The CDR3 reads CASSLAQGIQISEQYF. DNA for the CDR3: TGCGCCAGCAGCTTGGCGCAGGGGATCCAGATATCGGAGCAGTACTTC. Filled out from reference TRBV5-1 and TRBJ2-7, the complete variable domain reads KAGVTQTPRYLIKTRGQQVTLSCSPISGHRSVSWYQQTPGQGLQFLFEYFSETQRNKGNFPGRFSGRQFSNSRSEMNVSTLELGDSALYLCASSLAQGIQISEQYFGPGTRLTVT.

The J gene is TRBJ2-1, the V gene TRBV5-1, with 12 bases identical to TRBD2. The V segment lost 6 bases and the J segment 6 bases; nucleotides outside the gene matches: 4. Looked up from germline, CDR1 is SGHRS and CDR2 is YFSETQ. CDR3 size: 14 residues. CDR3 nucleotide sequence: TGCGCCAGCAAGGGACTAGCGGGCCTCAATGAGCAGTTCTTC. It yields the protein CASKGLAGLNEQFF.

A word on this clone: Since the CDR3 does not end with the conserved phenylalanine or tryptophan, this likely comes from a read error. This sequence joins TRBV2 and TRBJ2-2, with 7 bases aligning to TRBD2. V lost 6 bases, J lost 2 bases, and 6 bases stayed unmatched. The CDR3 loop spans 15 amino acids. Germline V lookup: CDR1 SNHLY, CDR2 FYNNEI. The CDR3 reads CASRQSGANTGELFV. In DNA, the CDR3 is TGTGCCAGCAGACAAAGCGGGGCTAACACCGGGGAGCTGTTTGTT.

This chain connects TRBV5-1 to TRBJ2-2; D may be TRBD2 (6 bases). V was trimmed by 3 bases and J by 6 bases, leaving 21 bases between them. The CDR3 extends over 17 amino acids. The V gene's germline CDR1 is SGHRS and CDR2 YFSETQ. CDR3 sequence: CASSSRRDFSVPGELFF. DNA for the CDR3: TGCGCCAGCAGCTCCCGACGGGACTTTTCGGTACCCGGGGAGCTGTTTTTT.

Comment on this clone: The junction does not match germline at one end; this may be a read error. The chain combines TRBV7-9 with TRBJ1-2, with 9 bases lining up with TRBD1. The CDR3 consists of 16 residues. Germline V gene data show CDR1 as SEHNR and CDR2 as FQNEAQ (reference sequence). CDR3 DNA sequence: TGTTCCAGCAGCCCTGACCCTTACAGGGGGCACTATGGCTACACCTTC. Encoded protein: CSSSPDPYRGHYGYTF.

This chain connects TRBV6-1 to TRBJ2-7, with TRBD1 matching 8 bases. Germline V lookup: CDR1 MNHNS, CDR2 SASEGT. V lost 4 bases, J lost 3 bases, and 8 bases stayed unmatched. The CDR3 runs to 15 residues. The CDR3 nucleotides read TGTGCCAGCAGTGCGGCGACAGGGGATTTCTACGAGCAGTACTTC. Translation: CASSAATGDFYEQYF.

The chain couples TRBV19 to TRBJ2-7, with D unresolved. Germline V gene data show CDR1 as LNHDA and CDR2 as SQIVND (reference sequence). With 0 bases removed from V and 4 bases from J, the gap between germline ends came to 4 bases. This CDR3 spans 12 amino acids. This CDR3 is CASSIDGYEQYF. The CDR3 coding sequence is TGTGCCAGTAGTATAGACGGTTACGAGCAGTACTTC. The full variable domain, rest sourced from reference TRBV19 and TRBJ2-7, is DGGITQSPKYLFRKEGQNVTLSCEQNLNHDAMYWYRQDPGQGLRLIYYSQIVNDFQKGDIAEGYSVSREKKESFPLTVTSAQKNPTAFYLCASSIDGYEQYFGPGTRLTVT.

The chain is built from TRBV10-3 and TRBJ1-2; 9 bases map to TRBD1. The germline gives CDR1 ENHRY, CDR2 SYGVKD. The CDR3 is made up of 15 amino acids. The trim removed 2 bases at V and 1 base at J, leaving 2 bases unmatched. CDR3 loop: CAISEGQGNNYGYTF. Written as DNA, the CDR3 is TGTGCCATCAGTGAGGGACAGGGGAATAACTATGGCTACACCTTC.

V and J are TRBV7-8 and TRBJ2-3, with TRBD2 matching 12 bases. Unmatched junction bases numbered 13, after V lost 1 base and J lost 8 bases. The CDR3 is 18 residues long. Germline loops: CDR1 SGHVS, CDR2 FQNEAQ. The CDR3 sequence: CASSLVLAGGPGVGTQYF. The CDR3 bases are TGTGCCAGCAGCTTAGTTCTAGCGGGGGGGCCTGGAGTAGGTACGCAGTATTTT.